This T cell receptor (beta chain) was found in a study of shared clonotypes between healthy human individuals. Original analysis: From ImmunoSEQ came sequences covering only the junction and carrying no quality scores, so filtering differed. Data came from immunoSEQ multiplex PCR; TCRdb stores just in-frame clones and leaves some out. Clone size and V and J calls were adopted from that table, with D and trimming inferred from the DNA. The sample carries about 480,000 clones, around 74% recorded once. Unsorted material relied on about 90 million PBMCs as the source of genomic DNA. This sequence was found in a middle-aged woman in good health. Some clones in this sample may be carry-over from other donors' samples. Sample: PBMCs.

The CDR3 spells CSVSLNSNQPQHF. The DNA of the CDR3 is TGCAGCGTTTCCCTCAATAGCAATCAGCCCCAGCATTTT. The J gene is TRBJ1-5, the V gene TRBV29-1; D gene uncertain. The CDR3 runs to 13 residues. Germline V lookup: CDR1 SQVTM, CDR2 ANQGSEA. V was trimmed by 5 bases and J by 0 bases, leaving 8 bases between them. Variable domain in full (rest from reference TRBV29-1 and TRBJ1-5): SAVISQKPSRDICQRGTSLTIQCQVDSQVTMMFWYRQQPGQSLTLIATANQGSEATYESGFVIDKFPISRPNLTFSTLTVSNMSPEDSSIYLCSVSLNSNQPQHFGDGTRLSIL.